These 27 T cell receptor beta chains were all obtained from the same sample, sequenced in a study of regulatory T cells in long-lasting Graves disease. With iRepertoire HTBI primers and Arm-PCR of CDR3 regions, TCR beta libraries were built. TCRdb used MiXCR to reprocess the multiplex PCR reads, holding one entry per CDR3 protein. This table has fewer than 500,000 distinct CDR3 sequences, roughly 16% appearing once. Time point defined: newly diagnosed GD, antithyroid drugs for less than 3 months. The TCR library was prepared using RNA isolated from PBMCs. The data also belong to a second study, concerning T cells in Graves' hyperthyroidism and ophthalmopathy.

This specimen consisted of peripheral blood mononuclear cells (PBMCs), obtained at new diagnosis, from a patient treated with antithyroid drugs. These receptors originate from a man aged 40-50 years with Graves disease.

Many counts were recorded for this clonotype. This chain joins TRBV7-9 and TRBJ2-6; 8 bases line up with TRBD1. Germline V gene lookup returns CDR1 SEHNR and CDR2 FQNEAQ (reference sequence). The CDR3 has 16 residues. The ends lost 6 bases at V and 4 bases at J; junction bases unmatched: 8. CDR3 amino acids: CASRSGGASGANVLTF. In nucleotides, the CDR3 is TGTGCCAGCAGGTCAGGGGGCGCGTCAGGGGCCAACGTCCTGACTTTC.

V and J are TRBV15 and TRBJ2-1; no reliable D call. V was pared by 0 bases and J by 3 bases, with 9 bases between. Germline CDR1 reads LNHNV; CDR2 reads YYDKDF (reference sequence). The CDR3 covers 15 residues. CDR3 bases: TGTGCCACCAGCAGAGAATTTATGGGCTACAATGAGCAGTTCTTC. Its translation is CATSREFMGYNEQFF.

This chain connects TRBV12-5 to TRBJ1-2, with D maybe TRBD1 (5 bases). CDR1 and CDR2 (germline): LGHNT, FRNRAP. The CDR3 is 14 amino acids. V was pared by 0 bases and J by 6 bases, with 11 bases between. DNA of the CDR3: TGTGCTAGTGGTTTGGTGCGACAGTCCCATGGCTACACCTTC. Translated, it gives CASGLVRQSHGYTF.

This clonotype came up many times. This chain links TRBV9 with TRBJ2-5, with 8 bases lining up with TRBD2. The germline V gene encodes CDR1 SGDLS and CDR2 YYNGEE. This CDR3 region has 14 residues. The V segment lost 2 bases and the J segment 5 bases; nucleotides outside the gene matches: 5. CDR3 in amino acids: CASSVGGAAETQYF. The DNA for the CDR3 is TGTGCCAGCAGCGTCGGGGGGGCAGCGGAGACCCAGTACTTC. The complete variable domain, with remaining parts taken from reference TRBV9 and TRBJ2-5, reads DSGVTQTPKHLITATGQRVTLRCSPRSGDLSVYWYQQSLDQGLQFLIQYYNGEERAKGNILERFSAQQFPDLHSELNLSSLELGDSALYFCASSVGGAAETQYFGPGTRLLVL.

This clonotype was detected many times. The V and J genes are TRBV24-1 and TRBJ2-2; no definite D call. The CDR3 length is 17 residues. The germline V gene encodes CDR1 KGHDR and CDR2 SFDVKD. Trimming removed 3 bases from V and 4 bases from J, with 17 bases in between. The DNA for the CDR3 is TGTGCCACCAGTGATCCCCGACCTGGGGTTGGCACCGGGGAGCTGTTTTTT. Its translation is CATSDPRPGVGTGELFF.

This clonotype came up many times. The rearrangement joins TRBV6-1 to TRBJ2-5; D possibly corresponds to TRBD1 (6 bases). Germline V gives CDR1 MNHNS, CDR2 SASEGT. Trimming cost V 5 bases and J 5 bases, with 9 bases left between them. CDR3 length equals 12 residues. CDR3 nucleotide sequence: TGTGCCAGCAGTCAGGGGTCGGAGACCCAGTACTTC. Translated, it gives CASSQGSETQYF.

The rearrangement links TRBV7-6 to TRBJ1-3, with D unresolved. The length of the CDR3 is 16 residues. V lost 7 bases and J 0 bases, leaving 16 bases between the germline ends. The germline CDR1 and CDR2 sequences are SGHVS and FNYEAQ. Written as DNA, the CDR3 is TGTGCCAGCACCGAATTAGGAGGGAGCTCTGGAAACACCATATATTTT. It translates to CASTELGGSSGNTIYF.

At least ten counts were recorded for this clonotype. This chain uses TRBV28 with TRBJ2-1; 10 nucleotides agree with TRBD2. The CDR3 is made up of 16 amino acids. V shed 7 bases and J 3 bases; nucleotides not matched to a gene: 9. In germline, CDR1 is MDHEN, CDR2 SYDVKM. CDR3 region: CASIVTGTSDYNEQFF. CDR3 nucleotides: TGTGCCAGCATAGTAACCGGGACTAGCGACTACAATGAGCAGTTCTTC.

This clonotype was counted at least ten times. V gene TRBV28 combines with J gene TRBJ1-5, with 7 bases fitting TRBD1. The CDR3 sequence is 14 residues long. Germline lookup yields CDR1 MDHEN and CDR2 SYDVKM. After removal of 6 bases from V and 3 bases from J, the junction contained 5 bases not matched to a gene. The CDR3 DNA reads TGTGCCAGCAGCTTGACAGGGACCAATCAGCCCCAGCATTTT. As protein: CASSLTGTNQPQHF.

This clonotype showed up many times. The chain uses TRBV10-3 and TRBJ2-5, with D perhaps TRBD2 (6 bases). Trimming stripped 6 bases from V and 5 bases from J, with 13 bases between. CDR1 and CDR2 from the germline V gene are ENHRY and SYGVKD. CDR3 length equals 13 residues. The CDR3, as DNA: TGTGCCATCAGCAACTACGCGGGGGAGACCCAGTACTTC. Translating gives CAISNYAGETQYF.

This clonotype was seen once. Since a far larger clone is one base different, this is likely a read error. The CDR3 DNA reads as TGTGCCAGCAGCTTAGGCGTGAAGACCCAGTACTTC. It translates to CASSLGVKTQYF. The chain employs TRBV13 and TRBJ2-1; no clear D gene. Matching the DNA end better, TRBJ2-5 makes the J call doubtful. CDR3 length: 12 residues. Germline assignment: CDR1 PRHDT and CDR2 FYEKMQ (reference sequence).

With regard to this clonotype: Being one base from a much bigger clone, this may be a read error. CDR3 sequence (DNA): TGTGCCAGCAACGGAGTGGGGGCTGGGGCCAACGTCCTGACTTTC. It encodes CASNGVGAGANVLTF. V is TRBV7-8 and J is TRBJ2-6; perhaps D is TRBD1 or TRBD2 (5 bases each). Germline V gene data show CDR1 as SGHVS and CDR2 as FQNEAQ. Trimming took 7 bases from V and 2 from J, leaving 12 bases between them. The CDR3 is 15 residues long. Full variable domain (rest looked up from reference TRBV7-8 and TRBJ2-6): GAGVSQSPRYKVAKRGQDVALRCDPISGHVSLFWYQQALGQGPEFLTYFQNEAQLDKSGLPSDRFFAERPEGSVSTLKIQRTQQEDSAVYLCASNGVGAGANVLTFGAGSRLTVL.

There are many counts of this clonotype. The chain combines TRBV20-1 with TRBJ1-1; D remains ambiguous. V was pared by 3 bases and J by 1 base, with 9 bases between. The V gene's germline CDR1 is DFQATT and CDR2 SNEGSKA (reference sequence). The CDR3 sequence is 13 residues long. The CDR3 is CSASKARNTEAFF. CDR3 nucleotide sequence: TGCAGTGCTAGTAAGGCCAGGAACACTGAAGCTTTCTTT.

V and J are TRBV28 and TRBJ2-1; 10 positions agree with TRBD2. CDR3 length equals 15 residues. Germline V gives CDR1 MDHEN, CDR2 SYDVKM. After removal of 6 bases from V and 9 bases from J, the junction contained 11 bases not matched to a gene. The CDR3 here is CASRPAGGPSGEQFF. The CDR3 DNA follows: TGTGCCAGCAGGCCAGCGGGGGGGCCGAGCGGTGAGCAGTTCTTC.

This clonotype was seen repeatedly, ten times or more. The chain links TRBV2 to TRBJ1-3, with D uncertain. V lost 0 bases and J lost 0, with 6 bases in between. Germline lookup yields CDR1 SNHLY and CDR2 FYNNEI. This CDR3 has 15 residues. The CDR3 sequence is CASSEARASGNTIYF. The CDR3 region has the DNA TGTGCCAGCAGTGAAGCTCGGGCCTCTGGAAACACCATATATTTT.

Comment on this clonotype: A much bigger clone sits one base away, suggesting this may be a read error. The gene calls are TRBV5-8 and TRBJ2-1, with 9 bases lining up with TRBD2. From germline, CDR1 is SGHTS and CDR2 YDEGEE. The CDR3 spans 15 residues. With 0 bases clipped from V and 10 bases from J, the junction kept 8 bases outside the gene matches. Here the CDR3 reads CASSLDLAGTYEQFF. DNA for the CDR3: TGTGCCAGCAGCTTGGATCTAGCGGGGACCTACGAGCAGTTCTTC.

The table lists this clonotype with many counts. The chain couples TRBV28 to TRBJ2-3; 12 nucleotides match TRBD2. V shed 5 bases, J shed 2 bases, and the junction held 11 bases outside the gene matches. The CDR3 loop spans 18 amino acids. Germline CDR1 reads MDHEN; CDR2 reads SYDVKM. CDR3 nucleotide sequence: TGTGCCAGCAGTATTATTGGGAGGACTAGCGGGATCACAGATACGCAGTATTTT. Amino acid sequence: CASSIIGRTSGITDTQYF.

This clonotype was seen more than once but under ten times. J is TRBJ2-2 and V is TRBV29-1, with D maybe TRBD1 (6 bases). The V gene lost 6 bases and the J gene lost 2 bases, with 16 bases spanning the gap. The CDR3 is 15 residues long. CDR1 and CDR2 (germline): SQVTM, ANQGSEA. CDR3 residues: CSVDWGRGNTGELFF. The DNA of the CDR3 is TGCAGCGTGGATTGGGGGCGAGGTAACACCGGGGAGCTGTTTTTT.

CDR3 nucleotides: TGTGCTAGTGGTTTGTCCGTCCTAGCGGGACCCACCGGGGAGCTGTTTTTT. Protein: CASGLSVLAGPTGELFF. V gene TRBV12-5 combines with J gene TRBJ2-2, with 9 nucleotides matching TRBD2. Germline values: CDR1 LGHNT, CDR2 FRNRAP. V shed 2 bases and J 4 bases; nucleotides not matched to a gene: 8. CDR3 length equals 17 residues.

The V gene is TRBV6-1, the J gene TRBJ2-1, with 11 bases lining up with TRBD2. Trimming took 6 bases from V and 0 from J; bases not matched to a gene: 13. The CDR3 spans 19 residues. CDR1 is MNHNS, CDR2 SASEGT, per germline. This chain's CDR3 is CASRGGLAAFLSSYNEQFF. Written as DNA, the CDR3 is TGTGCCAGCAGGGGGGGACTAGCGGCCTTCCTAAGCTCCTACAATGAGCAGTTCTTC.

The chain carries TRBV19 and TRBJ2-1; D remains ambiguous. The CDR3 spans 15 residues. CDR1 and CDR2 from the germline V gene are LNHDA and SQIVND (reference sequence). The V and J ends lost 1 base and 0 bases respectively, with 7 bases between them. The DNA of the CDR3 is TGTGCCAGTAGTATAGGGGCGAGCTCCTACAATGAGCAGTTCTTC. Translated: CASSIGASSYNEQFF.

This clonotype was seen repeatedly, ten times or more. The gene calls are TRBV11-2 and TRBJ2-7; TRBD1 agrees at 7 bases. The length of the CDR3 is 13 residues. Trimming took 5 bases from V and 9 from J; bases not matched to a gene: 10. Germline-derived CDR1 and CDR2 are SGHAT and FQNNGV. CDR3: CASSPDRAGGQYF. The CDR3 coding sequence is TGTGCCAGCAGCCCAGACAGGGCTGGCGGGCAGTACTTC.

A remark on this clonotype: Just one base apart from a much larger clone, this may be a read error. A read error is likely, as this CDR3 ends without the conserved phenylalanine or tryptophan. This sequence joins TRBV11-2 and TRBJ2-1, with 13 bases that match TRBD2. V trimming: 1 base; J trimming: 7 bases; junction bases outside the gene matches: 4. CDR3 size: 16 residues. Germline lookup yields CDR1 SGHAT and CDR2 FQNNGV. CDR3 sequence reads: CASSLARTSGRNEQFL. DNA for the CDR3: TGTGCCAGCAGCTTAGCCCGGACTAGCGGGAGAAATGAGCAGTTCCTC.

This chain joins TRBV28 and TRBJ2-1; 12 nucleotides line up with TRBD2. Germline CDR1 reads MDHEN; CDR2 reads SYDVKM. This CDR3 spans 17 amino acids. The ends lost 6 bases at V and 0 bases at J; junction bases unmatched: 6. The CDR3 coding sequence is TGTGCCAGCAGATCTACTAGCGGGAGGTTCTCCTACAATGAGCAGTTCTTC. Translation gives CASRSTSGRFSYNEQFF.

Written as DNA, the CDR3 is TGCGCCAGCAGTGAGTCGCGGGGGAACTCACCCCTCCACTTT. Translated, it gives CASSESRGNSPLHF. The chain is built from TRBV10-2 and TRBJ1-6, with a weak D call TRBD1 (5 bases). The CDR3 runs 14 residues. V was pared by 0 bases and J by 10 bases, with 10 bases between. Germline V CDR1 and CDR2: WSHSY, SAAADI.

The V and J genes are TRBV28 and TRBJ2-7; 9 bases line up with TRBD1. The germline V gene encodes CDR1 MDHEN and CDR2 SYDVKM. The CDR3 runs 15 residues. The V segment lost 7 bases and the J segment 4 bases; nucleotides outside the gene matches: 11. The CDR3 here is CASKPAGTGLYEQYF. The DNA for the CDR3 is TGTGCCAGCAAACCCGCCGGGACAGGGCTATACGAGCAGTACTTC.

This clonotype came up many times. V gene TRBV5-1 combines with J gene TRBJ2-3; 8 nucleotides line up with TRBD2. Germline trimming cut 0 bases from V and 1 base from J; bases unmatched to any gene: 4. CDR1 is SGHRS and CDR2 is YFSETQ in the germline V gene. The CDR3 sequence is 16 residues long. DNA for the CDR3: TGCGCCAGCAGCTTGGATGGGACTAGGCGCACAGATACGCAGTATTTT. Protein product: CASSLDGTRRTDTQYF.